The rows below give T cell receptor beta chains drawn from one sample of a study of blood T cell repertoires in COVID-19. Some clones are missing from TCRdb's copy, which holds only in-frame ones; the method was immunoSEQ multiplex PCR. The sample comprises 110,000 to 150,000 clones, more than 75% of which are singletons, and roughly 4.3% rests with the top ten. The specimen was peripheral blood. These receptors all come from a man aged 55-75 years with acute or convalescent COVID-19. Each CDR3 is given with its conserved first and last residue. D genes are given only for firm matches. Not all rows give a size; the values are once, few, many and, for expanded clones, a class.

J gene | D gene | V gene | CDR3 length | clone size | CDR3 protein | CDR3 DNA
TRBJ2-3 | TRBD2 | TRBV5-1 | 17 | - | CASSLWGTSGSTDTQYF | TGCGCCAGCAGCTTGTGGGGGACTAGCGGGAGCACAGATACGCAGTATTTT
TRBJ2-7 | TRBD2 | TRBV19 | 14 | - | CASSIPSGYYEQYF | TGTGCCAGTAGTATCCCTAGCGGCTACTACGAGCAGTACTTC
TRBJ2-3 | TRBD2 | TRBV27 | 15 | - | CASSFTGLGTDTQYF | TGTGCCAGCAGTTTCACCGGACTAGGCACAGATACGCAGTATTTT
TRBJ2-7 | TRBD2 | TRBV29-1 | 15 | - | CSVRPGTSGTREQYF | TGCAGCGTCCGGCCCGGGACTAGCGGGACTCGCGAGCAGTACTTC
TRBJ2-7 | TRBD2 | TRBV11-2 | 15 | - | CASSFHPAGAREQYF | TGTGCCAGCAGCTTCCACCCAGCGGGGGCCCGCGAGCAGTACTTC
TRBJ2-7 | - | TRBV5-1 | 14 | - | CASSLGQNTNEQYF | TGCGCCAGCAGCTTGGGACAAAATACAAACGAGCAGTACTTC
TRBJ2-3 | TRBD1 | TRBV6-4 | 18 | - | CASSDPPQGALGTDTQYF | TGTGCCAGCAGTGACCCCCCCCAGGGGGCGTTAGGGACAGATACGCAGTATTTT
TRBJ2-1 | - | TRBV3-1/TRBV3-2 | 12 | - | CASRGTYNEQFF | TGTGCCAGCAGGGGGACTTATAATGAGCAGTTCTTC
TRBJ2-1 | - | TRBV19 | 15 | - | CASIPHASSYNEQFF | TGTGCCAGTATCCCCCACGCGAGCTCCTACAATGAGCAGTTCTTC
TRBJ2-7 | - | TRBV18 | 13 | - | CASSPPAGYEQYF | TGTGCCAGCTCACCACCGGCCGGGTACGAGCAGTACTTC
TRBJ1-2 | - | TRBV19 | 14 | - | CASSIPRAGYGYTF | TGTGCCAGTAGTATCCCCAGGGCTGGCTATGGCTACACCTTC
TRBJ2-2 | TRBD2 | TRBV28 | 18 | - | CASSFHPSGRVNTGELFF | TGTGCCAGCAGTTTTCATCCTAGCGGGAGAGTCAACACCGGGGAGCTGTTTTTT
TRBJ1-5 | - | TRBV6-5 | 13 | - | CASTNSINQPQHF | TGTGCCAGCACTAACTCCATCAATCAGCCCCAGCATTTT
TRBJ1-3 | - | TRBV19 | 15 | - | CASSRRQNSGNTIYF | TGTGCCAGTAGTCGGCGACAGAACTCTGGAAACACCATATATTTT
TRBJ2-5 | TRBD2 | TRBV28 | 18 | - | CASSLSRGLAGFRETQYF | TGTGCCAGCAGTTTGTCCCGGGGACTAGCGGGATTTCGAGAGACCCAGTACTTC
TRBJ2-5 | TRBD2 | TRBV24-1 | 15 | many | CATSDLGGVQETQYF | TGTGCCACCAGTGATTTGGGGGGGGTCCAAGAGACCCAGTACTTC
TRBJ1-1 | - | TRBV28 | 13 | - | CASSSSQGDEAFF | TGTGCCAGCAGTTCATCGCAGGGTGATGAAGCTTTCTTT
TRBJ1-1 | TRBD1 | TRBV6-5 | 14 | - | CASRAGQGDTEAFF | TGTGCCAGCAGAGCCGGACAGGGGGACACTGAAGCTTTCTTT
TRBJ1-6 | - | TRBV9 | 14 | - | CASNLRGGNSPLHF | TGTGCCAGCAACCTTAGGGGGGGTAATTCACCCCTCCACTTT
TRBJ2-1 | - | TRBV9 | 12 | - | CASSQWYNEQFF | TGTGCCAGCAGCCAGTGGTATAATGAGCAGTTCTTC
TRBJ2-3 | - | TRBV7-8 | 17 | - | CASSLRGGQLSTDTQYF | TGTGCCAGCAGCCTAAGGGGCGGCCAGCTAAGCACAGATACGCAGTATTTT
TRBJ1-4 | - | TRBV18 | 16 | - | CASSSRGKGGIEKLFF | TGTGCCAGCTCCTCCCGCGGCAAAGGGGGAATTGAAAAACTGTTTTTT
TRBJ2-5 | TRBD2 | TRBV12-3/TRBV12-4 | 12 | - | CASRGVEETQYF | TGTGCCAGCCGGGGGGTGGAGGAGACCCAGTACTTC
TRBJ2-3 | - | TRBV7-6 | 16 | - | CASSEGAGDLTDTQYF | TGTGCCAGCAGCGAAGGGGCAGGCGACCTAACAGATACGCAGTATTTT
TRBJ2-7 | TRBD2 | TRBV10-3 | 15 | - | CAISEGTSGIYEQYF | TGTGCCATCAGTGAAGGGACTAGCGGGATCTACGAGCAGTACTTC
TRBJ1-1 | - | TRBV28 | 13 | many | CASSFTENTEAFF | TGTGCCAGCAGTTTCACAGAGAACACTGAAGCTTTCTTT
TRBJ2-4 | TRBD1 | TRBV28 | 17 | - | CASSTIGQGRAKNIQYF | TGTGCCAGCAGTACCATAGGACAGGGAAGGGCCAAAAACATTCAGTACTTC
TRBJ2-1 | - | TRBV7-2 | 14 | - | CASRPPLGYNEQFF | TGTGCCAGCAGACCACCACTAGGCTACAATGAGCAGTTCTTC
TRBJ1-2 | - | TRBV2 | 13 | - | CASSERVNYGYTF | TGTGCCAGCAGTGAACGAGTTAACTATGGCTACACCTTC
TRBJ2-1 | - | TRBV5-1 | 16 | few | CASSSPDRSNYNEQFF | TGCGCCAGCAGCTCACCTGACAGGTCCAATTACAATGAGCAGTTCTTC
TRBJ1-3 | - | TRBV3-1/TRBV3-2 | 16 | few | CASSQDRGTVGNTIYF | TGTGCCAGCAGCCAAGACAGGGGAACGGTTGGAAACACCATATATTTT
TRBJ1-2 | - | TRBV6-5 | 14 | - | CASSYGGGIYGYTF | TGTGCCAGCAGTTACGGGGGGGGCATCTATGGCTACACCTTC
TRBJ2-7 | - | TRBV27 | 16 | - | CASSRFGGGQGYEQYF | TGTGCCAGCAGTAGGTTCGGGGGGGGACAGGGATACGAGCAGTACTTC
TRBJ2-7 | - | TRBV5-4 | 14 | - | CASSLVEGLSEQYF | TGTGCCAGCAGCTTGGTGGAGGGTTTGAGCGAGCAGTACTTC
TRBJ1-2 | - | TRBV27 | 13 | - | CASSPSQGWGYTF | TGTGCCAGCAGTCCCTCCCAGGGATGGGGCTACACCTTC
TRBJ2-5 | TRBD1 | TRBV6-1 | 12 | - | CASSPTGGRWYF | TGTGCCAGCAGTCCCACAGGGGGCCGGTGGTACTTC
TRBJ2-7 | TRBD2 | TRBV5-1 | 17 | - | CASSAGGGSPSSYEQYF | TGCGCCAGCAGCGCCGGCGGCGGGAGTCCCAGCTCCTACGAGCAGTACTTC
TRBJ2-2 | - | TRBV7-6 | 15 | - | CASSSLLGNAGELFF | TGTGCCAGCAGCTCTCTACTAGGGAACGCCGGGGAGCTGTTTTTT
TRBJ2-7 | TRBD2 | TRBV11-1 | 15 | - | CASSLEGTSVYEQYF | TGTGCCAGCAGCTTAGAGGGGACTAGCGTGTACGAGCAGTACTTC
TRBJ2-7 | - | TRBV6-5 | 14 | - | CASTELARSYEQYF | TGTGCCAGCACGGAACTAGCCCGGTCCTACGAGCAGTACTTC
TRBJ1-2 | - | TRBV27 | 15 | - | CASSFYGGGNYGYTF | TGTGCCAGCAGTTTTTATGGGGGAGGTAACTATGGCTACACCTTC
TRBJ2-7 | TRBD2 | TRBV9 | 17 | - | CASSVGLAGALGYEQYF | TGTGCCAGCAGCGTAGGTCTAGCGGGAGCGTTGGGATACGAGCAGTACTTC